This T cell receptor (beta chain) was identified in a study of T cell responses to AZD1222 COVID-19 vaccine. Sequenced by immunoSEQ multiplex PCR; TCRdb stores in-frame clones only, minus some. The sample lists 150,000 or so clones, 75% to 95% seen once, with about 3% in the top ten. With 0 bases clipped from V and 6 bases from J, the junction kept 8 bases outside the gene matches. The CDR3 contains 15 residues. From germline, CDR1 is SGHRS and CDR2 YFSETQ. The starting material was peripheral blood, obtained on day 0 of MenACWY control vaccination. The V gene is TRBV5-1, the J gene TRBJ2-7; 8 bases fit TRBD1. This TCR came from an adult in good health. CDR3: CASSLEGQGAFEQYF. CDR3 nucleotide sequence: TGCGCCAGCAGCTTGGAAGGGCAGGGGGCTTTCGAGCAGTACTTC.